Sequencing of this TCR beta chain was carried out in a study of beta chain features in type 1 diabetes. In its sample, this clone was seen once. Germline assignment: CDR1 SGHTA and CDR2 FQGNSA. CDR3 size: 16 residues. Trimming cost V 5 bases and J 7 bases; bases outside gene matches: 12. As every portion of the isolated RNA was reverse transcribed, the sequencing read expressed TCRB transcripts. Repertoires were generated with immunoSEQ multiplex PCR, while TCRdb's copy carries only in-frame clones and drops some. The sample shows under 300,000 clones, around 26% of them seen only once. The receptor comes from a man under 40 in good health. This rearrangement joins TRBV7-2 to TRBJ2-1; 9 bases are shared with TRBD1. The source material was central memory CD4+ T cells from blood. The CDR3 bases are TGTGCCAGCAGCACGACCGGGACAGGGTTCGGGAATGAGCAGTTCTTC. It yields the protein CASSTTGTGFGNEQFF.